Below, one T cell receptor (beta chain) is given with its context. Germline V gene sequence: CDR1 DFQATT, CDR2 SNEGSKA (reference sequence). This CDR3 spans 14 amino acids. The V end lost 3 bases, the J end lost 0 bases, and 11 bases lay between the germline ends. These data originate in a study of T cells after yellow fever vaccination. In TCRdb, the 5' RACE reads were re-called with MiXCR into one record per CDR3 protein. The table records around 600,000 distinct CDR3 sequences, around an eighth of them present only once. The origin of this receptor is a man between 25 and 39 years old who received the YFV17D yellow fever vaccine. The genes are TRBV20-1 and TRBJ1-1, with TRBD1 as a possible D gene (5 bases). Sequences were derived from PBMCs, sampled on the day of the yellow fever booster vaccination. The CDR3 sequence: CSARGWGMNTEAFF. In DNA form, the CDR3 reads TGCAGTGCTAGGGGCTGGGGCATGAACACTGAAGCTTTCTTT.